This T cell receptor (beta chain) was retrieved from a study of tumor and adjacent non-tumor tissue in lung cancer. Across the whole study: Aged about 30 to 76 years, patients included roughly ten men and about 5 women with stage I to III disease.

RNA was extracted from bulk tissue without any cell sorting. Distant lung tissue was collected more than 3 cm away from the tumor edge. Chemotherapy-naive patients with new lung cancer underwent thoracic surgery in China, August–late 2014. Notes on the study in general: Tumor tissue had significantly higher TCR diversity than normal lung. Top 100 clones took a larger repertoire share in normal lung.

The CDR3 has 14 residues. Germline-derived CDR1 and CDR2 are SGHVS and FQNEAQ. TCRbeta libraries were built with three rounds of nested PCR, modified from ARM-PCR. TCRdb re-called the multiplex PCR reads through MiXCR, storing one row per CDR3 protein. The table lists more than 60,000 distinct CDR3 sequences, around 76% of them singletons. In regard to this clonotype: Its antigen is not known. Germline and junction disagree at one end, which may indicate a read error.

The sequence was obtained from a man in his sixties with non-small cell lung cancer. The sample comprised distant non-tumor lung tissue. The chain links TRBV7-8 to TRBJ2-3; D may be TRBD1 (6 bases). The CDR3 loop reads CGSSLGTPADMQYF. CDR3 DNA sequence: TGTGGCAGTAGCTTAGGGACACCTGCAGATATGCAGTATTTT.